The 24 T cell receptor beta chains below come from one sample, sequenced in a study of blood T cells in healthy people across ages. The second PCR ran roughly 7 to 12 cycles with a sample-barcoded 5' primer and J-beta primers. TCRdb reprocessed the 5' RACE reads via MiXCR and lists one record per CDR3 protein. The sample holds 750,000 to 950,000 distinct CDR3 sequences, roughly 28% seen once. The data were also submitted as part of a second study, on T cells of mothers and their children.

Material for sequencing was blood. Receptor source: a woman in her 40s in good health.

This clonotype came up many times. This chain links TRBV14 with TRBJ2-1; 10 bases map to TRBD2. J lost 7 bases, V lost 4 bases, and 7 bases had no gene match. From germline, CDR1 is SGHDN and CDR2 FVKESK. This CDR3 spans 15 amino acids. Here the CDR3 DNA reads TGTGCCAGCAGCCCCCGGGTAGCGGGGGGAAATGAGCAGTTCTTC. Amino acid sequence: CASSPRVAGGNEQFF.

The V gene is TRBV29-1, the J gene TRBJ2-2; 7 positions match TRBD1. V was pared by 0 bases and J by 2 bases, with 3 bases of the junction left unmatched. Germline-derived CDR1 and CDR2 are SQVTM and ANQGSEA. The CDR3 is 15 amino acids. The chain's CDR3 is CSVEDGDRNTGELFF. In DNA form, the CDR3 reads TGCAGCGTTGAAGATGGGGACAGAAACACCGGGGAGCTGTTTTTT.

This clonotype was counted only a few times. The chain carries TRBV27 and TRBJ2-7, with 9 positions matching TRBD1. The CDR3 sequence is 15 residues long. Germline loops: CDR1 MNHEY, CDR2 SMNVEV (reference sequence). V shed 4 bases and J 6 bases; nucleotides not matched to a gene: 10. The CDR3 reads CASSYTGTGTSEQYF. CDR3 DNA sequence: TGTGCCAGCAGTTACACCGGGACAGGGACCTCCGAGCAGTACTTC.

Worth noting for this clonotype: This may arise from a read error, as a much more abundant clone is one base away. The chain employs TRBV20-1 and TRBJ2-5; D not resolved. V was trimmed by 3 bases and J by 11 bases, leaving 31 bases between them. Germline CDR1 and CDR2: DFQATT and SNEGSKA (reference sequence). This CDR3 contains 17 residues. The CDR3 region has the DNA TGCAGTGCTAGTCGAGACACAAGTTCTCGCTCCTACAATGAGCAGTACTTC. Residues: CSASRDTSSRSYNEQYF.

This clonotype has at least ten counts. This rearrangement joins TRBV6-5 to TRBJ2-1; 11 bases map to TRBD2. Per the germline V gene, CDR1 is MNHEY and CDR2 is SVGAGI. This CDR3 has 14 amino acids. Trimming cost V 8 bases and J 11 bases; bases outside gene matches: 11. The chain's CDR3 is CASGPGTSGKKQFF. CDR3 sequence (DNA): TGTGCCAGCGGCCCCGGGACTAGCGGAAAGAAGCAGTTCTTC.

This clonotype was recorded many times. The genes are TRBV7-3 and TRBJ1-5, with D uncertain. The CDR3 consists of 17 residues. Trimming took 0 bases from V and 9 from J, leaving 21 bases between them. Germline V lookup: CDR1 SGHTA, CDR2 FQGTGA. This chain's CDR3 is CASSLTKGWPYKWPQHF. The DNA for the CDR3 is TGTGCCAGCAGCTTAACAAAGGGTTGGCCGTACAAATGGCCCCAGCATTTT.

This clonotype was counted between two and nine times. V and J are TRBV5-6 and TRBJ2-7; TRBD1 agrees at 7 bases. The CDR3 covers 14 residues. Looked up from germline, CDR1 is SGHDT and CDR2 is YYEEEE. With V trimmed by 0 bases and J by 3 bases, 3 bases remained unmatched. The CDR3 DNA reads as TGTGCCAGCAGCTTGGGGGACAGTCTCTACGAGCAGTACTTC. It yields the protein CASSLGDSLYEQYF. The full variable domain, completed using reference TRBV5-6 and TRBJ2-7, is DAGVTQSPTHLIKTRGQQVTLRCSPKSGHDTVSWYQQALGQGPQFIFQYYEEEERQRGNFPDRFSGHQFPNYSSELNVNALLLGDSALYLCASSLGDSLYEQYFGPGTRLTVT.

Concerning this clonotype: Mismatch with germline at one junction end may stem from a read error. Written as DNA, the CDR3 is TGTACCAGCAGTCCCCAAAAGGGTAATGAAAAACTGTTTTTT. It yields the protein CTSSPQKGNEKLFF. The chain uses TRBV12-3 or TRBV12-4 and TRBJ1-4; D ambiguous. The length of the CDR3 is 14 residues.

The chain uses TRBV4-2 and TRBJ2-7; D is undetermined. Germline CDR1 LGHNA, CDR2 YNFKEQ. The CDR3 is made up of 12 amino acids. The V end lost 3 bases, the J end lost 3 bases, and 6 bases lay between the germline ends. DNA of the CDR3: TGTGCCAGCAGCCACGATAACTACGAGCAGTACTTC. Its translation: CASSHDNYEQYF.

This clonotype was detected only a few times. The V gene is TRBV6-6, the J gene TRBJ2-5, with 7 bases identical to TRBD1. This CDR3 has 14 amino acids. J gave up 5 bases and V 6 bases, and 9 bases lay outside the gene matches. Per germline, CDR1 MNHNY and CDR2 SVGAGI (reference sequence). The CDR3 sequence is CASSPGTAGETQYF. For the CDR3, the DNA is TGTGCCAGCAGCCCCGGGACAGCTGGGGAGACCCAGTACTTC.

The V call is TRBV18, the J call TRBJ1-2; unclear D gene. The CDR3 spans 12 residues. CDR1 and CDR2 from the germline V gene are KGHSH and LQKENI. With 1 base removed from V and 8 bases from J, the gap between germline ends came to 8 bases. CDR3 region: CASSPRDCGYTF. CDR3 bases: TGTGCCAGCTCACCACGGGATTGCGGCTACACCTTC.

This clonotype was seen more than once but under ten times. V is TRBV20-1 and J is TRBJ1-5; possible D gene TRBD1, 6 bases. V lost 3 bases, J lost 4 bases, and 10 bases lay in between. This CDR3 has 13 amino acids. Germline-derived CDR1 and CDR2 are DFQATT and SNEGSKA (reference sequence). In nucleotides, the CDR3 is TGCAGTGCTAGGAGGACAGTAAATCAGCCCCAGCATTTT. Protein sequence: CSARRTVNQPQHF.

CDR3 in amino acids: CASSFGKNTEAFF. As DNA, the CDR3 is TGTGCCAGCAGCTTTGGCAAGAACACTGAAGCTTTCTTT. The V gene is TRBV7-9, the J gene TRBJ1-1, with unresolved D. CDR3 length: 13 residues. Trimming stripped 3 bases from V and 1 base from J, with 6 bases between. The germline CDR1 and CDR2 sequences are SEHNR and FQNEAQ (reference sequence).

CDR3 sequence (DNA): TGCAGCGTCCATACAGAGGTTGGCTACACCTTC. Translated: CSVHTEVGYTF. The V and J genes are TRBV29-1 and TRBJ1-2, with D uncertain. V was shortened by 6 bases and J by 7 bases, with 12 bases between the two germline ends. This CDR3 region has 11 residues. CDR1 is SQVTM and CDR2 is ANQGSEA in the germline V gene. Complete variable domain (other parts from reference TRBV29-1 and TRBJ1-2): SAVISQKPSRDICQRGTSLTIQCQVDSQVTMMFWYRQQPGQSLTLIATANQGSEATYESGFVIDKFPISRPNLTFSTLTVSNMSPEDSSIYLCSVHTEVGYTFGSGTRLTVV.

The rearrangement links TRBV28 to TRBJ2-1; a possible D gene is TRBD2 (6 bases). The CDR3 extends over 14 amino acids. CDR1 MDHEN and CDR2 SYDVKM come from the germline V gene. V was trimmed by 7 bases and J by 11 bases, leaving 21 bases between them. The CDR3 region has the DNA TGTGCCAGCACTCTTCCGGTAAAGGAGGGGAAGCAGTTCTTC. This encodes CASTLPVKEGKQFF. The full variable domain, completed using reference TRBV28 and TRBJ2-1, is DVKVTQSSRYLVKRTGEKVFLECVQDMDHENMFWYRQDPGLGLRLIYFSYDVKMKEKGDIPEGYSVSREKKERFSLILESASTNQTSMYLCASTLPVKEGKQFFGPGTRLTVL.

The J gene is TRBJ1-2, the V gene TRBV29-1; 7 nucleotides agree with TRBD1. This CDR3 contains 14 residues. The trim removed 4 bases at V and 4 bases at J, leaving 9 bases unmatched. From germline, CDR1 is SQVTM and CDR2 ANQGSEA. The CDR3 DNA reads TGCAGCGTTGGGGAGGCGGGACAGAGCTATGGCTACACCTTC. It encodes CSVGEAGQSYGYTF.

This clonotype was recorded many times. A read error may produce the germline difference seen at one junction end. J is TRBJ1-5 and V is TRBV5-1; D gene unclear. The germline gives CDR1 SGHRS, CDR2 YFSETQ. The CDR3 consists of 15 residues. CDR3 bases: TGTGCCAGCAGCTTAGGAGGGTTAGGCAATCAGCCCCAGCATTTT. This codes for CASSLGGLGNQPQHF.

This clonotype has at least ten counts. The genes are TRBV7-8 and TRBJ2-7; possible D gene TRBD2, 6 bases. Trimming stripped 1 base from V and 0 bases from J, with 10 bases between. Germline-derived CDR1 and CDR2 are SGHVS and FQNEAQ. CDR3 size: 15 residues. The CDR3 DNA reads as TGTGCCAGCAGCTTAGACATAGCGGCCTCCTACGAGCAGTACTTC. It specifies CASSLDIAASYEQYF.

The chain is built from TRBV27 and TRBJ2-1, with 9 bases matching TRBD1. V dropped 7 bases and J dropped 6; count of bases not matched to a gene: 13. This CDR3 spans 16 amino acids. Germline V lookup: CDR1 MNHEY, CDR2 SMNVEV (reference sequence). The CDR3 spells CASTSGGQGGSNEQFF. CDR3 coding DNA: TGTGCCAGCACCTCAGGGGGACAGGGAGGATCCAATGAGCAGTTCTTC.

This clonotype was observed a few times. The V gene is TRBV28, the J gene TRBJ2-3; D not resolved. CDR1 MDHEN and CDR2 SYDVKM come from the germline V gene. The CDR3 sequence is 14 residues long. V gave up 0 bases and J gave up 2 bases, with 6 bases separating them. The CDR3 region has the DNA TGTGCCAGCAGTTTATGGGCAGTCACAGATACGCAGTATTTT. This codes for CASSLWAVTDTQYF.

The rearrangement links TRBV28 to TRBJ2-3, with TRBD1 matching over 12 bases. From germline, CDR1 is MDHEN and CDR2 SYDVKM. After removal of 7 bases from V and 4 bases from J, the junction contained 6 bases not matched to a gene. The CDR3 loop spans 15 amino acids. This CDR3 is CASTPGTGGADTQYF. The CDR3 DNA reads TGTGCCAGCACCCCCGGGACAGGGGGCGCAGATACGCAGTATTTT.

The chain employs TRBV3-1 and TRBJ2-7, with D tentatively TRBD1 (5 bases). The end of the DNA aligns better with TRBJ2-5, so the J call may be wrong. Germline CDR1 LGHDT, CDR2 YNNKEL (reference sequence). This CDR3 has 14 amino acids. The DNA of the CDR3 is TGTGCCAGCAGCCCTCTCCCAGGGCATGTGACCCAGTACTTC. It is translated as CASSPLPGHVTQYF.

The chain joins TRBV5-5 to TRBJ1-1; TRBD1 agrees at 7 bases. This CDR3 has 15 amino acids. Losses at the gene ends were 4 bases for V and 7 bases for J; bases not matched to a gene: 13. Germline V gene lookup returns CDR1 SGHKS and CDR2 YYEKEE (reference sequence). CDR3 coding DNA: TGTGCCAGCAGCCTTTGGTCTGGGACAGCGAATGAAGCTTTCTTT. Its protein product is CASSLWSGTANEAFF.

The rearrangement joins TRBV5-1 to TRBJ1-2; D is perhaps TRBD1 (6 bases). The CDR3 extends over 14 amino acids. V was pared by 5 bases and J by 5 bases, with 16 bases between. Germline V lookup: CDR1 SGHRS, CDR2 YFSETQ. The CDR3 bases are TGCGCCAGCAGGACTCGGGACATGGATTATGGCTACACCTTC. Translating gives CASRTRDMDYGYTF.